The 5 T cell receptor beta chains reported below all come from one sample, sequenced in a study of T-cell reconstitution after alpha-beta-depleted transplantation in children. Preparation of the TCRbeta library involved a method that used unique molecular identifiers. In TCRdb, the PCR reads were re-called with MiXCR into one record per CDR3 protein. The sample carries about 130,000 distinct CDR3 sequences, roughly 9.7% recorded once. Sequencing used PBMCs, mostly from graft donor cells, obtained 180 days after TCRalphabeta/CD19-depleted stem cell transplant. The origin of the receptors is a girl less than two years old who had a stem cell transplant for combined immunodeficiency, so the T cells may come from the graft donor.

This clonotype has only a few counts. V usage is TRBV6-1 and J usage is TRBJ2-7, with 7 positions matching TRBD1. J was trimmed by 6 bases and V by 5 bases; bases with no gene match: 10. The CDR3 contains 14 residues. Germline V gene sequence: CDR1 MNHNS, CDR2 SASEGT. CDR3 in DNA: TGTGCCAGCAGTATAGGACAGGTGGTGGGCGAGCAGTACTTC. It encodes CASSIGQVVGEQYF.

V is TRBV5-1 and J is TRBJ1-1; D possibly corresponds to TRBD1 (5 bases). From germline, CDR1 is SGHRS and CDR2 YFSETQ. The CDR3 loop spans 14 amino acids. V was pared by 1 base and J by 2 bases, with 9 bases between. The CDR3 coding sequence is TGCGCCAGCAGCTTGCTCCAGGGCAACACTGAAGCTTTCTTT. Its translation is CASSLLQGNTEAFF.

This clonotype appeared many times. The junction shows a germline mismatch at one end, possibly a read error. The chain is built from TRBV27 and TRBJ2-1; D is perhaps TRBD2 (6 bases). This CDR3 spans 15 amino acids. Looked up from germline, CDR1 is MNHEY and CDR2 is SMNVEV (reference sequence). The CDR3 loop reads CATSLDGSAYNEQFF. The CDR3 DNA sequence: TGTGCCACCAGTTTGGACGGGAGTGCCTACAATGAGCAGTTCTTC.

J is TRBJ1-5 and V is TRBV6-2 or TRBV6-3; D possibly corresponds to TRBD1 (6 bases). CDR1 and CDR2 (germline): MNHEY, SVGEGT. The length of the CDR3 is 14 residues. Trimming pared 2 bases from V and 5 bases from J, leaving 10 bases between. CDR3 protein: CASSYVAGDQPQHF. In nucleotides, the CDR3 is TGTGCCAGCAGTTACGTGGCAGGGGATCAGCCCCAGCATTTT.

This clonotype was recorded a few times. J is TRBJ2-1 and V is TRBV5-1; a weak D match, TRBD1 (6 bases). Germline CDR1 is SGHRS and CDR2 is YFSETQ. V was trimmed by 6 bases and J by 6 bases, leaving 7 bases between them. The CDR3 is 11 residues long. The CDR3 spells CASKGGNEQFF. The CDR3 bases are TGCGCCAGCAAAGGGGGCAATGAGCAGTTCTTC.